This T cell receptor beta chain was profiled in a study of Graves' ophthalmopathy and Graves' hyperthyroidism. Concerning this clonotype itself: Its specificity is unknown.

Whole-study findings and limits: Blood shared most expanded thyroid clonotypes above 0.001 frequency.

Other autoimmune diseases, uncontrolled infections, pregnancy or lactation ruled patients out of participation. Researchers took RNA transcripts and amplified TCR beta CDR3 regions from them. First-round RT-PCR employed HTBI primers, with a second-round multiplex PCR after it. TCRdb reprocessed the multiplex PCR reads with MiXCR, giving one entry per CDR3 protein. The table has 150,000 or so distinct CDR3 sequences, about 40% seen once; the top ten hold 5.8%. The source material was peripheral blood. This receptor was obtained from a woman in her forties with Graves' ophthalmopathy.

The CDR3 protein is CASSLDGGPYEQYF. CDR3 sequence (DNA): TGCGCCAGCAGCTTGGATGGCGGGCCCTACGAGCAGTACTTC. The chain couples TRBV5-1 to TRBJ2-7, with a tentative D call TRBD2 (5 bases). The CDR3 extends over 14 amino acids. Germline lookup yields CDR1 SGHRS and CDR2 YFSETQ. The V end was cut by 0 bases, the J end by 2 bases, with 9 bases between. Full variable domain (rest looked up from reference TRBV5-1 and TRBJ2-7): KAGVTQTPRYLIKTRGQQVTLSCSPISGHRSVSWYQQTPGQGLQFLFEYFSETQRNKGNFPGRFSGRQFSNSRSEMNVSTLELGDSALYLCASSLDGGPYEQYFGPGTRLTVT.